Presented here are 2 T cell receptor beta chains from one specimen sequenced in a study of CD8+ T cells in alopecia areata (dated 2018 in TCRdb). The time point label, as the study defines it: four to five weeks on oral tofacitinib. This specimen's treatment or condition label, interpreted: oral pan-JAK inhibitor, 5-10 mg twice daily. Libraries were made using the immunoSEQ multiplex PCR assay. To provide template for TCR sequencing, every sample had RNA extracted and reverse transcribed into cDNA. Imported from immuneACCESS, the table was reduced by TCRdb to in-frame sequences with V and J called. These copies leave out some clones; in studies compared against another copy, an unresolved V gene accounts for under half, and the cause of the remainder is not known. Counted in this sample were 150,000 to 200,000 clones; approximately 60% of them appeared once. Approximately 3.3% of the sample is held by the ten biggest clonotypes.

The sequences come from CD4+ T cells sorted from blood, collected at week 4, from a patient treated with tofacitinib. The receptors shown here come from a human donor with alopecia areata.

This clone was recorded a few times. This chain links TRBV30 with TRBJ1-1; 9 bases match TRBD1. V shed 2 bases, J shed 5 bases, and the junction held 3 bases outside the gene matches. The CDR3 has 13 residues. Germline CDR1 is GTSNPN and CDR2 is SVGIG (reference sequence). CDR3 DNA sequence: TGTGCCTGGAGTAAGGACAGGGGAACTGAAGCTTTCTTT. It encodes CAWSKDRGTEAFF. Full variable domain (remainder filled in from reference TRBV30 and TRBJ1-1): SQTIHQWPATLVQPVGSPLSLECTVEGTSNPNLYWYRQAAGRGLQLLFYSVGIGQISSEVPQNLSASRPQDRQFILSSKKLLLSDSGFYLCAWSKDRGTEAFFGQGTRLTVV.

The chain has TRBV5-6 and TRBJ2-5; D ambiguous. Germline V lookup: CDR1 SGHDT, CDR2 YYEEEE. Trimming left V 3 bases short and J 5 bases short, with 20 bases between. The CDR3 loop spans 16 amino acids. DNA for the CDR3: TGTGCCAGCAGCTCCCTAAGCCTCTTACCCCTGGAGACCCAGTACTTC. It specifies CASSSLSLLPLETQYF.